Following are 32 T cell receptor beta chains from one sample sequenced in a study of shared clonotypes between healthy human individuals. Method: immunoSEQ multiplex PCR; TCRdb's copy keeps in-frame clones and lacks some. This sample has over a million clones, with approximately 97% found just once. The sequencing sample was made of naive CD4+ T cells sorted from blood. Subset in this sample: CD45RA+ positively selected. These receptors were obtained from a man aged 25 to 40 in good health.

V is TRBV4-1 and J is TRBJ2-1; D possibly corresponds to TRBD2 (6 bases). Trimming cost V 2 bases and J 15 bases, with 14 bases left between them. The CDR3 sequence is 12 residues long. CDR1 and CDR2 from the germline V gene are MGHRA and YSYEKL. As DNA, the CDR3 is TGCGCCAGCAGCCAACCGTGGGGGGATCGGTTCTTC. Translation gives CASSQPWGDRFF.

V usage is TRBV19 and J usage is TRBJ1-5; 8 nucleotides agree with TRBD1. This CDR3 spans 16 amino acids. V gave up 6 bases and J gave up 9 bases; unmatched junction bases: 16. Germline V CDR1 and CDR2: LNHDA, SQIVND (reference sequence). CDR3 amino acids: CASRPAEGQVVSPQHF. The CDR3 DNA reads TGTGCCAGTAGACCAGCCGAGGGACAGGTGGTTTCGCCCCAGCATTTT.

This clone came up a few times. V gene TRBV7-8 combines with J gene TRBJ1-3, with D possibly being TRBD1 (6 bases). Between the trimmed V and J ends, which lost 2 bases and 1 base, there was a span of 15 bases. The CDR3 is 17 residues long. The germline V gene encodes CDR1 SGHVS and CDR2 FQNEAQ. CDR3: CASSLIKRGGSGNTIYF. CDR3 nucleotides: TGTGCCAGCAGCTTAATCAAGAGGGGGGGGTCTGGAAACACCATATATTTT.

CDR3: CASSMSSVREQFF. CDR3 nucleotides: TGTGCCAGTAGTATGTCCTCAGTTCGTGAGCAGTTCTTC. The chain is built from TRBV19 and TRBJ2-1; no firm D call. Trimming shortened V by 3 bases and J by 9 bases, and 12 bases separated the two germline ends. Germline CDR1 is LNHDA and CDR2 is SQIVND (reference sequence). The CDR3 is made up of 13 amino acids.

The V and J genes are TRBV4-3 and TRBJ2-5; 9 bases are shared with TRBD1. V lost 1 base, J lost 1 base, and 4 bases stayed unmatched. This CDR3 region has 16 residues. Looked up from germline, CDR1 is LGHNA and CDR2 is YSLEER. The CDR3 reads CASSQGQGGSQETQYF. For the CDR3, the DNA is TGCGCCAGCAGCCAAGGACAGGGGGGCAGCCAAGAGACCCAGTACTTC.

This clone came up once. V gene TRBV13 combines with J gene TRBJ2-5; 13 bases align to TRBD2. CDR3 length equals 15 residues. Germline V lookup: CDR1 PRHDT, CDR2 FYEKMQ (reference sequence). The ends lost 5 bases at V and 4 bases at J; junction bases unmatched: 4. The CDR3 nucleotides read TGTGCCAGCAGCCCTGGACTAGCGGGAGTAGAGACCCAGTACTTC. Translating gives CASSPGLAGVETQYF.

The J gene is TRBJ1-5, the V gene TRBV6-1; D is possibly TRBD1 (6 bases). Trimming left V 8 bases short and J 7 bases short, with 12 bases between. CDR1 is MNHNS and CDR2 is SASEGT in the germline V gene. This CDR3 region has 12 residues. The CDR3: CASAGQFQPQHF. The CDR3 DNA reads TGTGCCAGCGCCGGACAGTTCCAGCCCCAGCATTTT.

This chain uses TRBV5-1 with TRBJ2-7; D may match TRBD1 or TRBD2 (5 bases each). The CDR3 runs to 17 residues. CDR1 SGHRS and CDR2 YFSETQ come from the germline V gene. V was pared by 0 bases and J by 3 bases, with 19 bases between. The CDR3 DNA is TGCGCCAGCAGCTTGGCCGAGGGAAGGGGTTGGAACTACGAGCAGTACTTC. This encodes CASSLAEGRGWNYEQYF. Full variable domain (outside the CDR3, taken from reference TRBV5-1 and TRBJ2-7): KAGVTQTPRYLIKTRGQQVTLSCSPISGHRSVSWYQQTPGQGLQFLFEYFSETQRNKGNFPGRFSGRQFSNSRSEMNVSTLELGDSALYLCASSLAEGRGWNYEQYFGPGTRLTVT.

The rearrangement joins TRBV7-9 to TRBJ2-1; 8 bases line up with TRBD2. The junction had 3 bases not matched to a gene; V was cut back by 5 bases and J by 6 bases. This CDR3 is built from 13 residues. Germline loops: CDR1 SEHNR, CDR2 FQNEAQ (reference sequence). The CDR3 region has the DNA TGTGCCAGCAGCGGGACTAGTTTCAATGAGCAGTTCTTC. As protein: CASSGTSFNEQFF.

The J gene is TRBJ2-1, the V gene TRBV2; D is possibly TRBD2 (5 bases). Trimming shortened V by 0 bases and J by 5 bases, and 14 bases separated the two germline ends. From germline, CDR1 is SNHLY and CDR2 FYNNEI. This CDR3 contains 16 residues. The CDR3 loop reads CASSEAPGIPNNEQFF. The CDR3 DNA sequence: TGTGCCAGCAGTGAAGCGCCCGGGATTCCCAACAATGAGCAGTTCTTC.

Remarks on this clone: Other DNA sequences of this sample code for an identical CDR3. The V gene is TRBV28, the J gene TRBJ1-1; D unresolved. Trimming stripped 2 bases from V and 2 bases from J, with 9 bases between. CDR3 length: 14 amino acids. From germline, CDR1 is MDHEN and CDR2 SYDVKM. CDR3 nucleotide sequence: TGTGCCAGCAGTTTACAAGGACCAAACACTGAAGCTTTCTTT. Translation gives CASSLQGPNTEAFF.

The rearrangement joins TRBV27 to TRBJ2-3; TRBD1 agrees at 8 bases. CDR3 length: 14 residues. V shed 4 bases and J 5 bases; nucleotides not matched to a gene: 5. The germline gives CDR1 MNHEY, CDR2 SMNVEV (reference sequence). The CDR3 region has the DNA TGTGCCAGCAGTTACGACAGGGGAGGAGATACGCAGTATTTT. Amino acid sequence: CASSYDRGGDTQYF.

The chain couples TRBV5-1 to TRBJ2-1; the match to TRBD2 covers 11 bases. The CDR3 loop spans 15 amino acids. Germline V gene lookup returns CDR1 SGHRS and CDR2 YFSETQ. V dropped 2 bases and J dropped 5; count of bases not matched to a gene: 3. This chain's CDR3 is CASSLGTSGDNEQFF. The CDR3 DNA is TGCGCCAGCAGCTTAGGGACTAGCGGAGACAATGAGCAGTTCTTC.

CDR3 protein: CASSLGLAGGSKNIQYF. Here the CDR3 DNA reads TGTGCCAGCAGCTTAGGGCTAGCGGGAGGGTCCAAAAACATTCAGTACTTC. J is TRBJ2-4 and V is TRBV7-8, with 12 bases matching TRBD2. Germline V CDR1 and CDR2: SGHVS, FQNEAQ. The CDR3 is made up of 17 amino acids. Trimming cost V 1 base and J 2 bases; bases outside gene matches: 3.

The genes are TRBV7-6 and TRBJ1-2, with D perhaps matching TRBD1 (5 bases). Trimming removed 1 base at V and 8 bases at J, with 14 bases between. CDR1 SGHVS and CDR2 FNYEAQ come from the germline V gene. The CDR3 runs to 14 residues. The CDR3 sequence is CASSLGGRGEGYTF. The CDR3 coding sequence is TGTGCCAGCAGCTTAGGAGGGCGAGGGGAGGGCTACACCTTC.

The chain is built from TRBV25-1 and TRBJ2-3, with 7 bases lining up with TRBD2. With 5 bases clipped from V and 0 bases from J, the junction kept 14 bases outside the gene matches. The V gene's germline CDR1 is MGHDK and CDR2 SYGVNS. CDR3 size: 18 residues. CDR3 amino acids: CASSNLSSGDSSTDTQYF. CDR3 bases: TGTGCCAGCAGTAATCTATCTAGCGGAGACTCTAGCACAGATACGCAGTATTTT.

Notes on this clone: This sample includes further DNA sequences coding for the same CDR3. The V gene is TRBV18, the J gene TRBJ2-7, with D unresolved. Germline CDR1 KGHSH, CDR2 LQKENI. The V and J ends lost 2 bases and 2 bases respectively, with 1 base between them. This CDR3 spans 11 amino acids. The CDR3 protein is CASSPAYEQYF. For the CDR3, the DNA is TGTGCCAGCTCACCAGCCTACGAGCAGTACTTC.

The chain links TRBV18 to TRBJ2-2; 8 nucleotides agree with TRBD1. The CDR3 has 15 residues. V dropped 3 bases and J dropped 7; count of bases not matched to a gene: 7. Germline V gene data show CDR1 as KGHSH and CDR2 as LQKENI. The CDR3 region is CASSPIQGEVGELFF. As DNA, the CDR3 is TGTGCCAGCTCACCGATACAGGGGGAAGTCGGGGAGCTGTTTTTT.

This clone was detected only once. V usage is TRBV7-2 and J usage is TRBJ1-1; a possible D gene is TRBD1 (5 bases). The CDR3 sequence is 15 residues long. V lost 0 bases and J lost 5, with 13 bases in between. Germline V gene sequence: CDR1 SGHTA, CDR2 FQGNSA. DNA of the CDR3: TGTGCCAGCAGCTTAGCGGAAGGGGCCGGAACTGAAGCTTTCTTT. Encoded protein: CASSLAEGAGTEAFF.

The chain joins TRBV18 to TRBJ2-7; 8 bases match TRBD2. Trimming cost V 1 base and J 0 bases; bases outside gene matches: 11. This CDR3 is built from 18 residues. Germline assignment: CDR1 KGHSH and CDR2 LQKENI. Here the CDR3 reads CASSPRPSGRVGSYEQYF. The CDR3 DNA sequence: TGTGCCAGCTCACCACGGCCCAGCGGGAGAGTGGGCTCCTACGAGCAGTACTTC.

The rearrangement links TRBV29-1 to TRBJ2-1, with no clear D. The CDR3 sequence is 10 residues long. Germline assignment: CDR1 SQVTM and CDR2 ANQGSEA. V was cut by 6 bases and J by 7 bases, with 7 bases left in between. The CDR3 loop reads CSVTRNEQFF. CDR3 DNA sequence: TGCAGCGTCACACGGAATGAGCAGTTCTTC.

This rearrangement joins TRBV18 to TRBJ2-5; possibly TRBD2 for D (5 bases). The germline V gene encodes CDR1 KGHSH and CDR2 LQKENI. The CDR3 loop spans 17 amino acids. Trimming took 3 bases from V and 2 from J, leaving 19 bases between them. This CDR3 is CASSPIPPVGGQETQYF. DNA for the CDR3: TGTGCCAGCTCACCGATCCCCCCGGTGGGCGGGCAAGAGACCCAGTACTTC.

The chain uses TRBV7-3 and TRBJ2-1; D is uncertain. The CDR3 loop spans 17 amino acids. The V end lost 2 bases, the J end lost 2 bases, and 16 bases lay between the germline ends. Germline V gene data show CDR1 as SGHTA and CDR2 as FQGTGA. The CDR3, as DNA: TGTGCCAGCAGCTTACACCCGCCCAGAACTACCTACAATGAGCAGTTCTTC. Protein sequence: CASSLHPPRTTYNEQFF.

The chain employs TRBV5-1 and TRBJ2-7; D perhaps matches TRBD2 (6 bases). The CDR3 runs 16 residues. The germline V gene has CDR1 SGHRS and CDR2 YFSETQ. V was shortened by 4 bases and J by 0 bases, with 17 bases between the two germline ends. CDR3 protein: CASSLGVRGHSYEQYF. The DNA for the CDR3 is TGCGCCAGCAGCCTAGGAGTGCGGGGCCACTCCTACGAGCAGTACTTC.

V is TRBV4-3 and J is TRBJ2-3, with 7 bases identical to TRBD2. The CDR3 contains 17 residues. The V and J ends lost 0 bases and 2 bases, in that order; junction bases with no gene match: 8. The germline V gene has CDR1 LGHNA and CDR2 YSLEER. Written as DNA, the CDR3 is TGCGCCAGCAGCCAAGAACGGACTAGTGTATACACAGATACGCAGTATTTT. Translated: CASSQERTSVYTDTQYF.

This clone was detected a few times. The chain couples TRBV7-6 to TRBJ1-1; 9 nucleotides agree with TRBD1. Losses at the gene ends were 5 bases for V and 4 bases for J; bases not matched to a gene: 2. Germline loops: CDR1 SGHVS, CDR2 FNYEAQ. This CDR3 comprises 13 residues. CDR3 in DNA: TGTGCCAGCAGCCGGGACAGGGCCACTGAAGCTTTCTTT. Translation: CASSRDRATEAFF.

The chain is built from TRBV9 and TRBJ2-2; the match to TRBD2 covers 7 bases. Trimming removed 0 bases from V and 4 bases from J; junction bases left unmatched: 12. Germline CDR1 reads SGDLS; CDR2 reads YYNGEE. The CDR3 runs to 18 residues. The CDR3 here is CASSVDPWGGVGTGELFF. The CDR3 nucleotides read TGTGCCAGCAGCGTAGACCCCTGGGGGGGAGTCGGCACCGGGGAGCTGTTTTTT.

The rearrangement uses TRBV14 and TRBJ2-7; D not certain. The CDR3 spans 11 residues. Germline loops: CDR1 SGHDN, CDR2 FVKESK. Trimming left V 5 bases short and J 2 bases short, with 4 bases between. The CDR3 reads CASSEAYEQYF. In nucleotides, the CDR3 is TGTGCCAGCAGCGAAGCCTACGAGCAGTACTTC. Supplemented by reference TRBV14 and TRBJ2-7, the full variable domain reads EAGVTQFPSHSVIEKGQTVTLRCDPISGHDNLYWYRRVMGKEIKFLLHFVKESKQDESGMPNNRFLAERTGGTYSTLKVQPAELEDSGVYFCASSEAYEQYFGPGTRLTVT.

The chain has TRBV18 and TRBJ1-5; 7 bases match TRBD1. Germline V gene data show CDR1 as KGHSH and CDR2 as LQKENI. CDR3 length equals 15 residues. The trim removed 4 bases at V and 2 bases at J, leaving 5 bases unmatched. CDR3 protein: CASSRATGGNQPQHF. DNA of the CDR3: TGTGCCAGCTCACGAGCAACAGGGGGCAATCAGCCCCAGCATTTT.

The CDR3 DNA sequence: TGTGCCAGCAGGACAGGGAGCTCCTACGAGCAGTACTTC. This encodes CASRTGSSYEQYF. This chain uses TRBV6-1 with TRBJ2-7, with 7 nucleotides matching TRBD1. Germline V CDR1 and CDR2: MNHNS, SASEGT. This CDR3 is built from 13 residues. Germline trimming cut 6 bases from V and 0 bases from J; bases unmatched to any gene: 2.

The V and J genes are TRBV7-9 and TRBJ2-7; 13 bases match TRBD2. CDR3 size: 16 residues. Unmatched junction bases numbered 10, after V lost 4 bases and J lost 7 bases. CDR1 SEHNR and CDR2 FQNEAQ come from the germline V gene (reference sequence). The CDR3 region is CASSSGLAGPWREQYF. The CDR3 region has the DNA TGTGCCAGCAGCTCGGGACTAGCGGGACCGTGGAGAGAGCAGTACTTC.

The chain recombines TRBV19 with TRBJ1-3; 8 bases map to TRBD1. Losses at the gene ends were 8 bases for V and 0 bases for J; bases not matched to a gene: 9. Looked up from germline, CDR1 is LNHDA and CDR2 is SQIVND (reference sequence). The CDR3 has 16 amino acids. The DNA of the CDR3 is TGTGCCAGTGGGACAGGTGGTATCTTCTCTGGAAACACCATATATTTT. This sequence encodes CASGTGGIFSGNTIYF. The full variable domain, its missing parts supplied by reference TRBV19 and TRBJ1-3, is DGGITQSPKYLFRKEGQNVTLSCEQNLNHDAMYWYRQDPGQGLRLIYYSQIVNDFQKGDIAEGYSVSREKKESFPLTVTSAQKNPTAFYLCASGTGGIFSGNTIYFGEGSWLTVV.